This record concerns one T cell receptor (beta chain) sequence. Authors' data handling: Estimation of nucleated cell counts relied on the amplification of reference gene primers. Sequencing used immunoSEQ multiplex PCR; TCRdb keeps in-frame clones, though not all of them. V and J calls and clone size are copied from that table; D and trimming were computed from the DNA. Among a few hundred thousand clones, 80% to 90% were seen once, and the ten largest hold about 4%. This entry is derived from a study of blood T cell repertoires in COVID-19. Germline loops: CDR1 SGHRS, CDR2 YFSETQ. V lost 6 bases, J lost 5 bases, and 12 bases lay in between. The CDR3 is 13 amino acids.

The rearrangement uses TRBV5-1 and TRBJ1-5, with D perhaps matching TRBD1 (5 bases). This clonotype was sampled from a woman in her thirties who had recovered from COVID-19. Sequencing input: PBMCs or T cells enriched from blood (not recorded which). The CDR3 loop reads CASKGGEDQPQHF. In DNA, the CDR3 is TGCGCCAGCAAAGGAGGGGAAGATCAGCCCCAGCATTTT.